This entry features one T cell receptor (beta chain) sequence. Its antigen is still unknown. These data belong to a study of neoadjuvant anti-PD-1 for oral cavity cancer. Study findings and constraints: Post-nivolumab, blood T cell clonality was significantly elevated in non-responders. With three patients per group, TCR findings need larger cohorts. Treg/Th17 ratio rose with pretreatment blood and fell with post-treatment tumor TCRbeta clonality.

Assay: immunoSEQ multiplex PCR; the TCRdb copy retains only in-frame clones and omits some. The data hold about 42,000 clones, with about three quarters observed a single time. The CDR3 has 14 residues. Germline CDR1 and CDR2: MNHEY and SMNVEV (reference sequence). V shed 5 bases and J 4 bases; nucleotides not matched to a gene: 8. Described time point: after neoadjuvant nivolumab, at surgical resection. V usage is TRBV27 and J usage is TRBJ2-7; 7 bases match TRBD2. Sequencing used PBMCs, obtained after nivolumab (anti-PD-1) treatment. The receptor's source is a person between 40 and 85 years old with oral cavity squamous cell carcinoma. The CDR3 is CASSTSSGIYEQYF. The DNA of the CDR3 is TGTGCCAGCAGTACGTCTAGCGGTATTTACGAGCAGTACTTC.